Listed below are T cell receptor beta chains from one sample, sequenced in a study of shared clonotypes between healthy human individuals. Some clones are missing from TCRdb's copy, which holds only in-frame ones; the method was immunoSEQ multiplex PCR. The table lists about 1,800,000 clones, just under 95% of them singletons, with more than 0.9% in the top ten. The material sequenced was naive CD8+ T cells sorted from blood. The receptors come from a man younger than 35 in good health. Both conserved end residues are part of each CDR3. The D gene is left open where the match is weak. Part of the rows lack a size; the others show once, few, many or a class for expanded clones.

J gene | D gene | clone size | CDR3 length | V gene | CDR3 protein | CDR3 DNA
TRBJ2-7 | NA | NA | 13 | TRBV27 | CASSPTRSYEQYF | TGTGCCAGCAGTCCAACACGGAGCTACGAGCAGTACTTC
TRBJ2-7 | TRBD1 | NA | 14 | TRBV5-6 | CASSPGQGVHEQYF | TGTGCCAGCAGTCCAGGACAGGGGGTACACGAGCAGTACTTC
TRBJ2-1 | NA | NA | 13 | TRBV16 | CASSQSGFNEQFF | TGTGCCAGCAGCCAATCGGGCTTTAATGAGCAGTTCTTC
TRBJ2-7 | NA | NA | 14 | TRBV6-1 | CASSEGDTIYEQYF | TGTGCCAGCAGTGAGGGGGACACCATCTACGAGCAGTACTTC
TRBJ2-7 | NA | NA | 14 | TRBV19 | CASSPHIASYEQYF | TGTGCCAGTAGCCCCCACATCGCATCCTACGAGCAGTACTTC
TRBJ2-3 | NA | NA | 14 | TRBV27 | CASSQLVSPDTQYF | TGTGCCAGCAGTCAGCTAGTTTCCCCAGATACGCAGTATTTT
TRBJ2-1 | NA | NA | 11 | TRBV7-9 | CASNTMDEQFF | TGTGCCAGCAATACTATGGATGAGCAGTTCTTC
TRBJ2-6 | NA | NA | 15 | TRBV5-6 | CASSLEVSGANVLTF | TGTGCCAGCAGCTTGGAGGTCTCTGGGGCCAACGTCCTGACTTTC
TRBJ1-1 | NA | NA | 13 | TRBV4-2 | CASSQAINTEAFF | TGTGCCAGCAGCCAAGCGATTAACACTGAAGCTTTCTTT
TRBJ1-2 | NA | NA | 12 | TRBV6-5 | CASSSLLEGSTF | TGTGCCAGCAGTTCCCTTCTGGAGGGCTCCACCTTC
TRBJ1-3 | TRBD1 | NA | 17 | TRBV29-1 | CSVEDPSTGVAGNTIYF | TGCAGCGTTGAAGATCCCTCCACAGGGGTTGCTGGAAACACCATATATTTT
TRBJ1-1 | NA | NA | 11 | TRBV7-9 | CASSLAGPAFF | TGTGCCAGCAGCTTAGCAGGGCCCGCTTTCTTT
TRBJ2-7 | NA | NA | 14 | TRBV1 | CTSSTLADTYEQYF | TGCACCAGCAGTACCCTAGCTGATACCTACGAGCAGTACTTC
TRBJ2-1 | NA | NA | 15 | TRBV10-3 | CAISDGGRPNNEQFF | TGTGCCATCAGTGACGGGGGGCGCCCGAACAATGAGCAGTTCTTC
TRBJ2-7 | NA | NA | 13 | TRBV29-1 | CSVEAGPSYEQYF | TGCAGCGTTGAAGCAGGCCCTTCCTACGAGCAGTACTTC
TRBJ2-7 | TRBD1 | NA | 16 | TRBV11-2 | CASSAREGQGSYEQYF | TGTGCCAGCAGCGCGCGGGAAGGACAGGGGAGCTACGAGCAGTACTTC
TRBJ1-3 | TRBD1 | once | 15 | TRBV4-3 | CASSQVRGSGNTIYF | TGCGCCAGCAGCCAAGTCAGGGGGAGTGGAAACACCATATATTTT
TRBJ1-2 | NA | NA | 15 | TRBV5-8 | CASRKGTGTIYGYTF | TGTGCCAGCAGAAAAGGAACCGGGACAATCTATGGCTACACCTTC
TRBJ1-2 | TRBD1 | NA | 15 | TRBV19 | CASSDNPGQGYGYTF | TGTGCCAGTAGTGATAATCCTGGACAGGGCTATGGCTACACCTTC
TRBJ1-5 | NA | NA | 15 | TRBV19 | CASSIPANSNQPQHF | TGTGCCAGTAGTATCCCAGCGAATAGCAATCAGCCCCAGCATTTT
TRBJ1-1 | NA | NA | 13 | TRBV19 | CASSIDRETEAFF | TGTGCCAGTAGTATAGATAGGGAAACTGAAGCTTTCTTT
TRBJ1-4 | NA | NA | 15 | TRBV6-1 | CASGPWGAANEKLFF | TGTGCCAGCGGCCCTTGGGGAGCGGCTAATGAAAAACTGTTTTTT
TRBJ2-5 | TRBD2 | once | 16 | TRBV10-3 | CAISESGSGSRETQYF | TGTGCCATCAGTGAGTCGGGTAGCGGGAGTCGGGAGACCCAGTACTTC
TRBJ2-7 | TRBD1 | NA | 16 | TRBV27 | CASSFSPGTGLYEQYF | TGTGCCAGCAGTTTTTCGCCCGGGACAGGGTTGTACGAGCAGTACTTC
TRBJ1-5 | NA | NA | 12 | TRBV4-1 | CASSHSNQPQHF | TGCGCCAGCAGCCATAGCAATCAGCCCCAGCATTTT
TRBJ2-7 | NA | NA | 12 | TRBV11-2 | CASSSDSGEQYF | TGTGCCAGCAGCTCCGATTCCGGCGAGCAGTACTTC
TRBJ2-3 | NA | NA | 16 | TRBV10-3 | CAISEIGTQGQGTQYF | TGTGCCATCAGTGAGATTGGGACACAGGGCCAAGGTACGCAGTATTTT
TRBJ2-7 | NA | once | 17 | TRBV28 | CASSLRPTRDKTYEQYF | TGTGCCAGCAGTTTACGCCCAACCCGGGACAAGACCTACGAGCAGTACTTC
TRBJ2-3 | NA | NA | 18 | TRBV23-1 | CASSQSAGRREGTDTQYF | TGCGCCAGCAGTCAATCGGCAGGACGGCGGGAAGGCACAGATACGCAGTATTTT
TRBJ1-2 | TRBD1 | NA | 14 | TRBV10-2 | CATIDREVDYGYTF | TGCGCCACCATCGACAGGGAAGTGGACTATGGCTACACCTTC
TRBJ2-1 | NA | NA | 13 | TRBV7-9 | CASSSYLNNEQFF | TGTGCCAGCAGCTCTTATCTTAACAATGAGCAGTTCTTC
TRBJ1-5 | NA | few | 13 | TRBV30 | CAWSSDSNQPQHF | TGTGCCTGGAGTTCCGATAGCAATCAGCCCCAGCATTTT
TRBJ2-2 | NA | NA | 14 | TRBV27 | CASSLSPNTGELFF | TGTGCCAGCAGTTTAAGCCCAAACACCGGGGAGCTGTTTTTT
TRBJ2-1 | NA | NA | 12 | TRBV7-9 | CASSAPAGEQFF | TGTGCCAGCAGCGCCCCAGCAGGTGAGCAGTTCTTC
TRBJ2-7 | NA | NA | 14 | TRBV9 | CASSVVEIPYEQYF | TGTGCCAGCAGCGTAGTGGAGATCCCCTACGAGCAGTACTTC
TRBJ2-7 | NA | NA | 19 | TRBV7-6 | CASSLYIHSLGVDTYEQYF | TGTGCCAGCAGCTTATACATTCATAGTCTTGGGGTAGACACCTACGAGCAGTACTTC
TRBJ2-7 | NA | NA | 11 | TRBV5-1 | CASSLNYEQYF | TGCGCCAGCAGCTTAAACTACGAGCAGTACTTC
TRBJ2-3 | NA | NA | 16 | TRBV29-1 | CSVATVRLGSTDTQYF | TGCAGCGTTGCCACCGTTCGGTTGGGAAGCACAGATACGCAGTATTTT
TRBJ2-2 | NA | NA | 13 | TRBV30 | CAWSETNTGELFF | TGTGCCTGGAGTGAGACTAACACCGGGGAGCTGTTTTTT
TRBJ2-2 | NA | once | 12 | TRBV30 | CAWSVRSGELFF | TGTGCCTGGAGTGTGCGGTCCGGGGAGCTGTTTTTT
TRBJ1-5 | NA | NA | 12 | TRBV4-2 | CASSQRDQPQHF | TGTGCCAGCAGCCAGAGGGATCAGCCCCAGCATTTT
TRBJ2-7 | TRBD1 | NA | 17 | TRBV7-9 | CAGESGTGEIAPYEQYF | TGTGCTGGAGAATCCGGGACAGGGGAAATAGCGCCCTACGAGCAGTACTTC
TRBJ1-5 | NA | NA | 13 | TRBV6-5 | CASSPGPHQPQHF | TGTGCCAGCAGCCCGGGCCCCCATCAGCCCCAGCATTTT